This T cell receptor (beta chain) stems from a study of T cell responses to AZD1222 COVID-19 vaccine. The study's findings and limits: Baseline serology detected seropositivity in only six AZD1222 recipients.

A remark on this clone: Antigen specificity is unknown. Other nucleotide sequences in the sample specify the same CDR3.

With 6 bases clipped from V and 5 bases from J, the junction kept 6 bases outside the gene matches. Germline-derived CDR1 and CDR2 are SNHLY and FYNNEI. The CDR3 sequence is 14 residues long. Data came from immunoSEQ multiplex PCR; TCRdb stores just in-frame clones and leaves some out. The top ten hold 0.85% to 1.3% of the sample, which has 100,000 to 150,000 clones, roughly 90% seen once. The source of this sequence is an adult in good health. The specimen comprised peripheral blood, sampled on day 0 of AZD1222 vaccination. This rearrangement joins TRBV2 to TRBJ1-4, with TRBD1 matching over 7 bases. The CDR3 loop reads CASRDRTGNEKLFF. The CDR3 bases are TGTGCCAGCAGGGACAGGACGGGAAATGAAAAACTGTTTTTT.